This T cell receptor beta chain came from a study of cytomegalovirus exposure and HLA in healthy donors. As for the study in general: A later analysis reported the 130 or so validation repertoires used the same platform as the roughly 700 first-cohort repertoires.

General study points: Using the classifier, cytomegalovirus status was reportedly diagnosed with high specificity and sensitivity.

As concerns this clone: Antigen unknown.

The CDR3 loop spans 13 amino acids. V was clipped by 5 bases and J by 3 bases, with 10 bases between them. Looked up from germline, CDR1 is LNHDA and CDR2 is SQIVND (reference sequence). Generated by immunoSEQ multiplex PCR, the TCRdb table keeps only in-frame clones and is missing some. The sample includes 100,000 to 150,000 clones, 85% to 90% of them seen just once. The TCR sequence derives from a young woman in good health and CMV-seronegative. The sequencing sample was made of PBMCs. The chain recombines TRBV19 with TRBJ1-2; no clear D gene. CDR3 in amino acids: CASSSRAYYGYTF. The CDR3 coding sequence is TGTGCCAGTAGTTCGAGGGCCTACTATGGCTACACCTTC.